This entry is about one T cell receptor (beta chain). Its specific antigen is unknown. The sample holds no much larger clone one base away, and base qualities are not on file. TCRbeta CDR3 regions were immunosequenced from genomic DNA with the immunoSEQ Assay. Before high-throughput sequencing, genomic DNA was amplified using bias-controlled multiplex PCR. The authors processed their data as follows. To quantify the absolute abundance of each unique TCRbeta CDR3 region, the sequences were collapsed and filtered. Clonality, defined as 1 minus Pielou's evenness, was calculated using only productive rearrangements. A previously published method was used to identify clones whose frequencies were significantly greater in on-treatment samples than in baseline samples. Held by TCRdb, this immuneACCESS table contains in-frame sequences only and omits some clones. Under half of the omission traces to an unresolved V gene where checked; the cause of the rest is unknown. From that table come the V and J calls and clone size; the DNA was used to work out D and trimming. The table for this sample lists more than 25,000 clones; less than 90% of them were counted only once. The ten largest clones take up around 15% of the sample.

The data derive from a study of sequential checkpoint blockade in melanoma (dated by TCRdb to about 2019). Study-level background: Patients were assigned by 1:1 randomization to either first-line nivolumab followed by ipilimumab (arm A) or ipilimumab followed by nivolumab (arm B). Maintenance nivolumab came after both trial sequences.

In the germline V gene (reference sequence), CDR1 corresponds to GTSNPN and CDR2 to SVGIG. Including cysteine and phenylalanine, the CDR3 has 13 amino acids. CDR3 DNA only is kept here, 39 bases in frame from base 1. V lost 4 bases and J lost 3 bases; the stretch between them is 12 bases long. Broad study findings and their caveats: The model for predicting response that combines TCR metrics with mutation burden needs to be validated in larger, independent patient cohorts.

The treatment or condition label of this sample denotes: randomized to nivolumab then ipilimumab (arm A) or the reverse (arm B). No trial patient had received prior DNA-damaging chemotherapy. Thawed PBMCs were sorted on a FACS Aria II flow cytometer to isolate live CD3+CD8+ cells negative for CD19 and CD56. The samples were obtained from melanoma patients enrolled in CheckMate 064, an open-label, randomized phase II trial testing sequential checkpoint blockade. Leukapheresis was used to collect peripheral blood mononuclear cells, which were then purified with Ficoll-Paque and frozen in human serum with about 10% DMSO. Right after sorting, the blood CD3+CD8+ cells were verified to be >95% pure, and DNA extraction followed.

The receptor chain draws on TRBV30 and TRBJ1-1; the D gene cannot be resolved reliably. This sequence was found in a human donor with melanoma. Specimen: CD8+ T cells sorted from blood (inferred from file names), collected from a patient given nivolumab and ipilimumab in sequence. The base sequence is TGTGCCTGGAATCATAATCAGGACACTGAAGCTTTCTTT. The resulting protein is CAWNHNQDTEAFF.